The 8 T cell receptor beta chains presented below share a single source sample, sequenced in a study of blood T cell repertoires in COVID-19. Generated by immunoSEQ multiplex PCR, the TCRdb table keeps only in-frame clones and is missing some. Altogether 90,000 to 120,000 clones are present, over 60% being singletons, with the ten largest covering 4.3%. The specimen sequenced was peripheral blood. Source of these receptors: a man in his sixties or seventies with acute or convalescent COVID-19.

On this clone: Other DNA sequences in this specimen translate into the identical CDR3. V usage is TRBV12-3 or TRBV12-4 and J usage is TRBJ1-2; D possibly corresponds to TRBD1 (5 bases). Trimming stripped 6 bases from V and 8 bases from J, with 10 bases between. The CDR3 consists of 11 residues. The CDR3 nucleotides read TGTGCCAGCAGCCGTACAGGCGGCTACACCTTC. It specifies CASSRTGGYTF.

The rearrangement uses TRBV6-4 and TRBJ2-2; D gene unclear. CDR3 length equals 14 residues. The germline gives CDR1 MRHNA, CDR2 SNTAGT. The V end lost 4 bases, the J end lost 3 bases, and 9 bases lay between the germline ends. The CDR3 sequence: CASSVGPDTGELFF. The CDR3 DNA reads as TGTGCCAGCAGTGTGGGCCCGGACACCGGGGAGCTGTTTTTT.

The chain couples TRBV7-2 to TRBJ2-5, with TRBD1 as a possible D gene (6 bases). Trimming stripped 2 bases from V and 3 bases from J, with 7 bases between. The CDR3 runs to 13 residues. From germline, CDR1 is SGHTA and CDR2 FQGNSA. This chain's CDR3 is CASSLNREETQYF. The CDR3 DNA is TGTGCCAGCAGCTTAAACAGGGAAGAGACCCAGTACTTC.

On this clone: Other DNA variants within this sample encode the same CDR3. V usage is TRBV15 and J usage is TRBJ1-2; TRBD1 agrees at 8 bases. CDR1 LNHNV and CDR2 YYDKDF come from the germline V gene (reference sequence). The CDR3 contains 15 residues. V trimming: 1 base; J trimming: 0 bases; junction bases outside the gene matches: 1. The CDR3 reads CATSRGQGTNYGYTF. DNA of the CDR3: TGTGCCACCAGCAGAGGACAGGGGACTAACTATGGCTACACCTTC.

The chain links TRBV6-5 to TRBJ2-2, with D possibly being TRBD2 (7 bases). V was cut by 7 bases and J by 5 bases, with 14 bases left in between. The CDR3 contains 14 residues. Germline CDR1 is MNHEY and CDR2 is SVGAGI. In nucleotides, the CDR3 is TGTGCCAGCATGGAGGGGGGGGTTACCGGGGAGCTGTTTTTT. Translating gives CASMEGGVTGELFF.

The chain's CDR3 is CASSLESSGGADQETQYF. CDR3 sequence (DNA): TGTGCCAGCAGCTTGGAGTCTAGCGGGGGGGCCGACCAAGAGACCCAGTACTTC. The J gene is TRBJ2-5, the V gene TRBV5-4; 12 nucleotides line up with TRBD2. CDR3 length: 18 amino acids. The ends lost 0 bases at V and 0 bases at J; junction bases unmatched: 6. Germline-derived CDR1 and CDR2 are SGHNT and YYREEE (reference sequence).

The chain is built from TRBV19 and TRBJ2-3; no definite D call. Deletions cut 3 bases from V and 2 bases from J, with 6 bases between. Germline CDR1 reads LNHDA; CDR2 reads SQIVND (reference sequence). The CDR3 loop spans 13 amino acids. The CDR3 region is CASSIAVTDTQYF. In DNA, the CDR3 is TGTGCCAGTAGTATTGCAGTCACAGATACGCAGTATTTT.

This clone turned up a few times. This chain links TRBV27 with TRBJ1-6; 7 bases are a match to TRBD1. The junction had 4 bases not matched to a gene; V was cut back by 2 bases and J by 6 bases. The germline CDR1 and CDR2 sequences are MNHEY and SMNVEV (reference sequence). The CDR3 contains 15 residues. CDR3 sequence reads: CASSLTSGGNSPLHF. In nucleotides, the CDR3 is TGTGCCAGCAGTTTAACATCAGGGGGTAATTCACCCCTCCACTTT.